These 17 T cell receptor beta chains share one sample of origin, sequenced in a study of human T cells and chemical hapten exposure. MiXCR, applied by TCRdb to the RACE reads, yields one record per CDR3 protein. The sample contains 180,000 or so distinct CDR3 sequences, approximately 29% of which appear only once. The time point denotes: pre-sensitization, week 0. The treatment is: therapeutic diphenylcyclopropenone sensitization with weekly scalp DPC. Sequences were derived from whole blood, sampled in connection with sensitization to the hapten diphenylcyclopropenone (DPC). These TCRs come from a woman in her twenties or thirties with alopecia areata. Some clones in this sample may be carry-over from other donors' samples.

The chain recombines TRBV2 with TRBJ1-3; D unresolved. V was pared by 4 bases and J by 0 bases, with 7 bases between. This CDR3 has 14 residues. Germline CDR1 and CDR2: SNHLY and FYNNEI. CDR3 in DNA: TGTGCCAGCAGTGCTACAGCCTCTGGAAACACCATATATTTT. Translation: CASSATASGNTIYF.

V gene TRBV28 combines with J gene TRBJ2-3, with a tentative D call TRBD2 (5 bases). This CDR3 region has 11 residues. V was shortened by 4 bases and J by 13 bases, with 12 bases between the two germline ends. Germline-derived CDR1 and CDR2 are MDHEN and SYDVKM. For the CDR3, the DNA is TGTGCCAGCAGTTCCGGGAACCCGAAGTATTTT. Protein sequence: CASSSGNPKYF.

The V call is TRBV2, the J call TRBJ2-2; D remains unclear. Trimming removed 7 bases at V and 5 bases at J, with 11 bases between. CDR1 SNHLY and CDR2 FYNNEI come from the germline V gene. This CDR3 region has 13 residues. The CDR3 region has the DNA TGTGCCAGCACCGGAATAGAGACCGGGGAGCTGTTTTTT. It translates to CASTGIETGELFF.

V usage is TRBV19 and J usage is TRBJ1-6; D gene unclear. V shed 5 bases and J shed 9 bases, with 17 bases lying between them. Germline-derived CDR1 and CDR2 are LNHDA and SQIVND (reference sequence). CDR3 length equals 15 residues. This CDR3 reads CASSPGNGKGSPLHF. The CDR3 DNA is TGTGCCAGTAGTCCCGGGAATGGGAAAGGTTCACCCCTCCACTTT.

The chain combines TRBV28 with TRBJ2-1; TRBD1 or TRBD2 may be the D gene (5 bases each). There are 13 residues in the CDR3. The V end lost 4 bases, the J end lost 8 bases, and 12 bases lay between the germline ends. Germline V gives CDR1 MDHEN, CDR2 SYDVKM. In DNA, the CDR3 is TGTGCCAGCAGTTCCGGGGCTAAGGATGAGCAGTTCTTC. Protein: CASSSGAKDEQFF. Together with reference TRBV28 and TRBJ2-1, the CDR3 gives the full variable domain: DVKVTQSSRYLVKRTGEKVFLECVQDMDHENMFWYRQDPGLGLRLIYFSYDVKMKEKGDIPEGYSVSREKKERFSLILESASTNQTSMYLCASSSGAKDEQFFGPGTRLTVL.

The rearrangement uses TRBV6-5 and TRBJ2-1; 11 nucleotides match TRBD1. From germline, CDR1 is MNHEY and CDR2 SVGAGI. CDR3 length equals 17 residues. V lost 2 bases and J lost 2; bases outside the gene matches: 5. CDR3 sequence reads: CASSYGGQGGAYNEQFF. The CDR3 nucleotides read TGTGCCAGCAGTTACGGGGGACAGGGGGGTGCCTACAATGAGCAGTTCTTC.

The V call is TRBV5-1, the J call TRBJ2-7, with D perhaps TRBD2 (5 bases). Germline V gene lookup returns CDR1 SGHRS and CDR2 YFSETQ. The CDR3 is 15 residues long. Trimming removed 4 bases from V and 3 bases from J, with 17 bases in between. CDR3 loop: CASSSGLLPLYEQYF. CDR3 sequence (DNA): TGCGCCAGCAGCAGTGGACTTCTCCCCCTCTACGAGCAGTACTTC. The variable domain in full, with the rest retrieved from reference TRBV5-1 and TRBJ2-7, is KAGVTQTPRYLIKTRGQQVTLSCSPISGHRSVSWYQQTPGQGLQFLFEYFSETQRNKGNFPGRFSGRQFSNSRSEMNVSTLELGDSALYLCASSSGLLPLYEQYFGPGTRLTVT.

J is TRBJ2-1 and V is TRBV9; the match to TRBD2 covers 8 bases. Germline-derived CDR1 and CDR2 are SGDLS and YYNGEE. There are 16 residues in the CDR3. The J segment lost 2 bases and the V segment lost 3 bases, leaving 7 bases of the junction unmatched. The CDR3: CASSGAGEGTYNEQFF. The CDR3 nucleotides read TGTGCCAGCAGCGGAGCGGGAGAGGGGACCTACAATGAGCAGTTCTTC.

This clonotype has only a few counts. The rearrangement uses TRBV28 and TRBJ2-7, with no clear D. CDR1 is MDHEN, CDR2 SYDVKM, per germline. The length of the CDR3 is 11 residues. Trimming took 6 bases from V and 6 from J, leaving 9 bases between them. The CDR3 DNA is TGTGCCAGCAGCCTCCGGCGCGAGCAGTACTTC. Translating it yields CASSLRREQYF.

There are a few counts of this clonotype. The chain uses TRBV7-3 and TRBJ2-5, with 8 bases aligning to TRBD1. From germline, CDR1 is SGHTA and CDR2 FQGTGA. V dropped 3 bases and J dropped 2; count of bases not matched to a gene: 8. CDR3 length: 16 amino acids. The DNA for the CDR3 is TGTGCCAGCAGCTTCGCAGGGGGCGCTAATCAAGAGACCCAGTACTTC. Translating it yields CASSFAGGANQETQYF.

V gene TRBV10-3 combines with J gene TRBJ1-6; 7 bases map to TRBD1. The CDR3 loop spans 14 amino acids. V lost 10 bases, J lost 6 bases, and 9 bases stayed unmatched. In germline, CDR1 is ENHRY, CDR2 SYGVKD. CDR3: CATEPGGRNSPLHF. Written as DNA, the CDR3 is TGTGCCACCGAACCAGGGGGGCGTAATTCACCCCTCCACTTT.

This clonotype was seen more than once but under ten times. The rearrangement uses TRBV21-1 and TRBJ1-2. TRBV21-1 is deemed a pseudogene. This CDR3 is built from 15 residues. This chain's CDR3 is CASSKEGRASYGYTF. CDR3 coding DNA: TGTGCCAGCAGCAAAGAAGGCAGGGCCAGCTATGGCTACACCTTC.

At least ten counts were recorded for this clonotype. The chain has TRBV28 and TRBJ1-1; 7 bases match TRBD1. J gave up 0 bases and V 8 bases, and 6 bases lay outside the gene matches. Germline V gives CDR1 MDHEN, CDR2 SYDVKM. CDR3 length: 14 amino acids. The CDR3 protein is CASAGTAVNTEAFF. The CDR3 nucleotides are TGTGCCAGCGCCGGGACAGCGGTGAACACTGAAGCTTTCTTT.

The CDR3 loop reads CASSLGGNTQYF. As DNA, the CDR3 is TGTGCCAGCAGCTTAGGGGGAAATACGCAGTATTTT. The rearrangement joins TRBV7-8 to TRBJ2-3; D not resolved. This CDR3 is 12 amino acids long. Per the germline V gene, CDR1 is SGHVS and CDR2 is FQNEAQ. With 1 base removed from V and 7 bases from J, the gap between germline ends came to 6 bases.

This clonotype was seen a single time. V gene TRBV12-3 or TRBV12-4 combines with J gene TRBJ1-2, with a tentative D call TRBD1 (5 bases). Trimming took 2 bases from V and 8 from J, leaving 15 bases between them. This CDR3 region has 14 residues. CDR3 residues: CASSLTGGGDGYTF. The CDR3 nucleotides are TGTGCCAGCAGTTTAACGGGGGGGGGAGACGGCTACACCTTC.

In this sample, this clonotype turned up a few times. This CDR3 reads CASSLAGTPPMEQFF. The DNA of the CDR3 is TGTGCCAGCAGCTTAGCTGGGACTCCGCCCATGGAGCAGTTCTTC. The chain uses TRBV7-2 and TRBJ2-1, with D perhaps matching TRBD2 (6 bases). This CDR3 has 15 residues. Germline CDR1 is SGHTA and CDR2 is FQGNSA. Deletions cut 0 bases from V and 10 bases from J, with 16 bases between.

This sequence joins TRBV5-1 and TRBJ2-5; tentative D call: TRBD1 (5 bases). The germline CDR1 and CDR2 sequences are SGHRS and YFSETQ. The V gene lost 0 bases and the J gene lost 4 bases, with 22 bases spanning the gap. The length of the CDR3 is 18 residues. In DNA, the CDR3 is TGCGCCAGCAGCTTGGTCCTTACGACAGTGGGAAATACAGAGACCCAGTACTTC. It specifies CASSLVLTTVGNTETQYF.